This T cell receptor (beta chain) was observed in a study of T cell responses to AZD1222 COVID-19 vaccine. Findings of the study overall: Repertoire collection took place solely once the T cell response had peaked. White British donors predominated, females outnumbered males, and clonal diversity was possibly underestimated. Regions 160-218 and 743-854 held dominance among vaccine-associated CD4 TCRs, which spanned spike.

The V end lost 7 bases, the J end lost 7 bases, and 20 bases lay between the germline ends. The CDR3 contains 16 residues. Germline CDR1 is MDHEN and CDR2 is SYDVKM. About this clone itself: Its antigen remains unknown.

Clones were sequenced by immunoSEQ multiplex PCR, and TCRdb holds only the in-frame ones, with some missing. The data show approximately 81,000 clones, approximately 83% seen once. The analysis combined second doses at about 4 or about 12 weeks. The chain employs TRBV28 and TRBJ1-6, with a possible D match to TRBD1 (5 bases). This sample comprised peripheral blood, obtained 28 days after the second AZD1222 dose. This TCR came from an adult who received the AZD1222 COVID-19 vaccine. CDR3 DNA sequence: TGTGCCAGCACCCCGTGGGAGGGGCGTAGAAATTCACCCCTCCACTTT. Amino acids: CASTPWEGRRNSPLHF.